Here is one T cell receptor (beta chain) with its context. Per the original methods: Amplifying reference gene primers gave estimates of nucleated cell counts. Profiling relied on immunoSEQ multiplex PCR, and the TCRdb table lists in-frame clones only, not all of them. V and J calls plus clone size are reproduced from that table; the DNA served to infer D and trimming. Of about 140,000 clones in the sample, 75% to 80% are singletons; the top ten hold less than 3%. These data are taken from a study of blood T cell repertoires in COVID-19. Study in general: Spain, Italy and the United States supplied samples that represented acute and convalescent COVID-19. From T cells, B-cell-depleted T cells, or PBMCs came the material, which was cDNA or gDNA.

Clinical history as reported by participants underpinned cohort assignment. This CDR3 spans 13 amino acids. V was trimmed by 0 bases and J by 1 base, leaving 3 bases between them. Germline V gene data show CDR1 as WNHNN and CDR2 as SYGVQD (reference sequence). The clonotype was recovered from a woman between 50 and 59 years old who had recovered from COVID-19. J is TRBJ1-1 and V is TRBV10-1; unclear D gene. The sample consisted of PBMCs or T cells enriched from blood (not recorded which). The CDR3 protein is CASSESRNTEAFF. The CDR3, as DNA: TGCGCCAGCAGTGAGTCCCGGAACACTGAAGCTTTCTTT.